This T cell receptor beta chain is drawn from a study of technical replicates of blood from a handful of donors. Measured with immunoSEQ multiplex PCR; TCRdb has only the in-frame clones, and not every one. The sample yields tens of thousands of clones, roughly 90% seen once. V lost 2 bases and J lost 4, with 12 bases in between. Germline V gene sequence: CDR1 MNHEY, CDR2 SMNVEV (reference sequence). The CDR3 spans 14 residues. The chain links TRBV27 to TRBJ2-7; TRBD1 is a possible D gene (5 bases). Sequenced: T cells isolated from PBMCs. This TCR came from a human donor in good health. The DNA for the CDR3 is TGTGCCAGCAGTTTAGTCAGGGTGGGTTACGAGCAGTACTTC. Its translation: CASSLVRVGYEQYF.